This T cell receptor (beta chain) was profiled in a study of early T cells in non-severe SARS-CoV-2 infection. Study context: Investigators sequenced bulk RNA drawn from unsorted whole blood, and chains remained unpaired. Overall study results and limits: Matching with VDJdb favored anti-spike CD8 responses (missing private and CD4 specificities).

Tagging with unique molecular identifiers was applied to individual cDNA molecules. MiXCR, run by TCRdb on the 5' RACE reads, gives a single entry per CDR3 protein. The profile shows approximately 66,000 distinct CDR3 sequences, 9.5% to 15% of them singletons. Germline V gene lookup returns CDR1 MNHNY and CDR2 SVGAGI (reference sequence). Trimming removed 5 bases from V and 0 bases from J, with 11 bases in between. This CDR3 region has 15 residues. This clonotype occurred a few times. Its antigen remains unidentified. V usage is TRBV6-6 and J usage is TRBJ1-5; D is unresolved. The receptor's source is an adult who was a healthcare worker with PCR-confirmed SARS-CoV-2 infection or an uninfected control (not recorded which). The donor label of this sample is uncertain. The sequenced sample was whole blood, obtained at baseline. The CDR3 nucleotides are TGTGCCAGCAGTCATACGGAGAATAGCAATCAGCCCCAGCATTTT. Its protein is CASSHTENSNQPQHF.